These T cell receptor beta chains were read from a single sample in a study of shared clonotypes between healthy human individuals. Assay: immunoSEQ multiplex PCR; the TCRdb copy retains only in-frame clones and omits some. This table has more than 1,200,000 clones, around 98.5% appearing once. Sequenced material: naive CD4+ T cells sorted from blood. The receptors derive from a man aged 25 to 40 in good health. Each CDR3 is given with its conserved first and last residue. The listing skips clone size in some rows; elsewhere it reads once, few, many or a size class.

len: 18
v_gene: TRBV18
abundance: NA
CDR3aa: CASSPPGQTRTPTHGYTF

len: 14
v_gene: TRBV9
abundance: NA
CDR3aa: CASSALTGYYGYTF

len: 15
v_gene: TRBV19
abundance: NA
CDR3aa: CASSPPGPAGEKLFF

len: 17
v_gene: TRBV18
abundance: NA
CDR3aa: CASSPGTGLSAHNEQFF

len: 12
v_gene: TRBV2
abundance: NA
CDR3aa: CAGGGSSYEQYF

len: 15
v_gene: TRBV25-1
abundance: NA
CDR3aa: CASSEGEGHSYEQFF

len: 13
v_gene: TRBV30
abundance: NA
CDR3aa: CAWGQGINQPQHF

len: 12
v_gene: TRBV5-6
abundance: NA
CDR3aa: CASSFTEYGYTF

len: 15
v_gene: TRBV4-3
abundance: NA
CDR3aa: CASSPGTAHQETQYF

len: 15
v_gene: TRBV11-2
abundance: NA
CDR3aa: CASSLGQIVQETQYF

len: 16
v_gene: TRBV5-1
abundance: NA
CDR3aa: CASSGIQREGLYEQYF

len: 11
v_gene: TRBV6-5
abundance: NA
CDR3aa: CASQEGDTQYF

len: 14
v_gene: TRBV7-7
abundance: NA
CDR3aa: CASSAYRGGGELFF

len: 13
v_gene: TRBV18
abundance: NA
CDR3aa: CASSQSEGYEQYF

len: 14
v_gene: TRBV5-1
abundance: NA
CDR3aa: CASSLGQAGNTIYF

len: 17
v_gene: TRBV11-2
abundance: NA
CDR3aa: CASSLDVMSSGSNEQFF

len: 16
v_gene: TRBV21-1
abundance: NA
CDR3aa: CASSTTPEGDNQPQHF

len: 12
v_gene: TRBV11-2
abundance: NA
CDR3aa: CASSLAAAGPFF

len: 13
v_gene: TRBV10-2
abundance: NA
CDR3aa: CASRPQDTGELFF

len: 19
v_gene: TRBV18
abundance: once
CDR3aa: CASSPPLRQGPPSGNIQYF

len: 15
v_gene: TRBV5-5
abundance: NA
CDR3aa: CASRETRGIEETQYF

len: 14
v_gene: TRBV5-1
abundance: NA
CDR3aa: CASSFSGIEDTQYF

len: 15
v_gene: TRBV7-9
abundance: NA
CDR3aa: CASSSDRGIGETQYF

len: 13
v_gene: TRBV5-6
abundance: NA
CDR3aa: CASRLDRNYGYTF

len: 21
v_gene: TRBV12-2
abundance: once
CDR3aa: CASRFEASGRFVWGTYNEQFF

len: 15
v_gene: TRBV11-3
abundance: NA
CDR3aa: CASSQNNKGVSEQYF

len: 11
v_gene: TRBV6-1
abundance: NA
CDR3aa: CASSEPLEQYF

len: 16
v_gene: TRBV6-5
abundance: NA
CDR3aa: CASSYSMGTVRAEQYF

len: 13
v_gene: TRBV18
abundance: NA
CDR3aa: CASSPGTAYEQYF

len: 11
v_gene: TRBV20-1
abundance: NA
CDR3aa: CSANGKETQYF

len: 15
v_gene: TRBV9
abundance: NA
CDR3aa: CASSVTPTESYGYTF

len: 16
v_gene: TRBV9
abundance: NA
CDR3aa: CASSVGSGPYTGELFF

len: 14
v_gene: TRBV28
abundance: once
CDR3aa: CASSFGEGKYEQYF

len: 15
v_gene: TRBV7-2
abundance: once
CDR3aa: CASSQGYRGNQPQHF

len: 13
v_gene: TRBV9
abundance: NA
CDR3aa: CASSQGGGTEAFF

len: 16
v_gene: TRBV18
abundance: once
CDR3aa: CASSPWEGAARETQYF

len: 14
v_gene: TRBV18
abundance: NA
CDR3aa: CASSPRRDLTEAFF

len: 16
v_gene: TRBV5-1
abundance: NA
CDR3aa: CASSILALSSYNEQFF

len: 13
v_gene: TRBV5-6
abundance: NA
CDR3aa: CASSLVVGTEAFF

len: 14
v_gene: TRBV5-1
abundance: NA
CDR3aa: CASSTPGQTYGYTF

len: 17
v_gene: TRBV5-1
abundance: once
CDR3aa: CASSWGARGRATDTQYF